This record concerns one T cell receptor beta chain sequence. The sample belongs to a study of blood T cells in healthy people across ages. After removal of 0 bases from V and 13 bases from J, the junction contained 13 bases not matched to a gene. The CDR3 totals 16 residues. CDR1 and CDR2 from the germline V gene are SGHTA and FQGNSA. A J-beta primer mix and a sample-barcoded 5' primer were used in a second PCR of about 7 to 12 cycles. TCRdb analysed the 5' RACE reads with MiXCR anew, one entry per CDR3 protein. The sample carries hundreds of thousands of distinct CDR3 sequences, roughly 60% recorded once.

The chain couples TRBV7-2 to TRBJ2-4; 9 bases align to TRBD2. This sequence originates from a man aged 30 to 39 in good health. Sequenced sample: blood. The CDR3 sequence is CASSLAGSGRPLGQYF. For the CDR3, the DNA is TGTGCCAGCAGCTTAGCGGGTAGCGGGAGACCCCTTGGGCAGTACTTC.